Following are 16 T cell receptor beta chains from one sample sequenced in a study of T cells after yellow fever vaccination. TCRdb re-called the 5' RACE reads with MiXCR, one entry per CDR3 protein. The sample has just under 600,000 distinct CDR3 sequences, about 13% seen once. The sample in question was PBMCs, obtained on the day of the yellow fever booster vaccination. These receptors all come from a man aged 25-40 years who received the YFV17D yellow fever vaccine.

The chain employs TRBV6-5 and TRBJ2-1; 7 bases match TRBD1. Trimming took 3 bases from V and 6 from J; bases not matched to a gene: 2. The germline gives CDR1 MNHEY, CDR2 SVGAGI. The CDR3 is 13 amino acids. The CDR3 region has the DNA TGTGCCAGCAGTTATCCAGGGGGCAATGAGCAGTTCTTC. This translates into CASSYPGGNEQFF.

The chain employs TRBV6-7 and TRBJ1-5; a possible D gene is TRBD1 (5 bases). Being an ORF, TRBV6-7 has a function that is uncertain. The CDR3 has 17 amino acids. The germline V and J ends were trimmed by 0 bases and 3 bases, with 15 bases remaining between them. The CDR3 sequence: CASSYSFVGHINQPQHF. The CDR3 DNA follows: TGTGCCAGCAGTTACTCCTTCGTTGGACACATCAATCAGCCCCAGCATTTT.

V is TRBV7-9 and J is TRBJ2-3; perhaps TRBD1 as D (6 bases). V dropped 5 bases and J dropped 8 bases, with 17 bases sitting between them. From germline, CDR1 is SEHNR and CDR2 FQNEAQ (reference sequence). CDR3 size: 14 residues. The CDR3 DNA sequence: TGTGCCAGCAGCCACCGGGACACCCTTCCTACGCAGTATTTT. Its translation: CASSHRDTLPTQYF.

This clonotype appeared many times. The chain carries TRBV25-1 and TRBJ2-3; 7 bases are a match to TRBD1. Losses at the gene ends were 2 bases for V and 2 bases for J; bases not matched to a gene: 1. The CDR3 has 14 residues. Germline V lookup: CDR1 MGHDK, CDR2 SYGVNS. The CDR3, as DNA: TGTGCCAGCAGTGAAGAGGGGGCCACAGATACGCAGTATTTT. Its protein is CASSEEGATDTQYF.

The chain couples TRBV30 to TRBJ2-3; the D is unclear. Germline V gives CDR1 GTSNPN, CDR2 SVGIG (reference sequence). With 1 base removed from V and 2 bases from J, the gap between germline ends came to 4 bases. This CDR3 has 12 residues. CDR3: CAWSGFTDTQYF. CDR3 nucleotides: TGTGCCTGGAGTGGGTTCACAGATACGCAGTATTTT.

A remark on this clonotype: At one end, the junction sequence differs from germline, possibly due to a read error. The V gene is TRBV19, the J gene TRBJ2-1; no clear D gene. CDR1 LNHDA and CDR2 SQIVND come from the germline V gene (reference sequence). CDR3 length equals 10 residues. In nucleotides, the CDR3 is TGTGCCAGTAGTATCCCAGAGCGGTTCTTC. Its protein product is CASSIPERFF.

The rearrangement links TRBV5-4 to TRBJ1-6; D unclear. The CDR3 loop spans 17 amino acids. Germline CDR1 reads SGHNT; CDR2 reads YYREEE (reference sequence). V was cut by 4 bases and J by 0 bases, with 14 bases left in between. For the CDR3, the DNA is TGTGCCAGCAGCCCCGGGCGGGCAAGCTCCTATAATTCACCCCTCCACTTT. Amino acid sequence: CASSPGRASSYNSPLHF.

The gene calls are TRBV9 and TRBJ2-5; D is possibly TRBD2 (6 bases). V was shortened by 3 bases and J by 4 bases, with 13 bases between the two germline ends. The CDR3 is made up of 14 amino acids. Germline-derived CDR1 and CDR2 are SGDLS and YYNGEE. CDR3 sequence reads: CASSAGGGTETQYF. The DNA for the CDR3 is TGTGCCAGCAGCGCGGGTGGCGGGACAGAGACCCAGTACTTC.

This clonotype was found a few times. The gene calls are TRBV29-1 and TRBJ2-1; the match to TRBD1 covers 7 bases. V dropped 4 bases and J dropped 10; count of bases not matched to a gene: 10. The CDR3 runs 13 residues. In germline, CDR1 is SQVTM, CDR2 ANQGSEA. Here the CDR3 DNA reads TGCAGCGTTGGAAGGACAGGAGGAATAGAGCAGTTCTTC. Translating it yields CSVGRTGGIEQFF.

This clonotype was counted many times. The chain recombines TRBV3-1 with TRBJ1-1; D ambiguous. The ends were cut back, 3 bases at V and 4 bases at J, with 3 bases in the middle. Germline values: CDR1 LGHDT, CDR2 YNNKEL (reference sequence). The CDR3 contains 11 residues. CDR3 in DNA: TGTGCCAGCAGCCAGTCCACTGAAGCTTTCTTT. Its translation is CASSQSTEAFF.

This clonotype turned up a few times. CDR3 sequence reads: CASSQLVSTTDTQYF. DNA for the CDR3: TGCGCCAGCAGCCAACTCGTGTCCACCACAGATACGCAGTATTTT. This chain joins TRBV4-3 and TRBJ2-3; no clear D. CDR3 length: 15 amino acids. Trimming shortened V by 2 bases and J by 2 bases, and 11 bases separated the two germline ends. Germline lookup yields CDR1 LGHNA and CDR2 YSLEER.

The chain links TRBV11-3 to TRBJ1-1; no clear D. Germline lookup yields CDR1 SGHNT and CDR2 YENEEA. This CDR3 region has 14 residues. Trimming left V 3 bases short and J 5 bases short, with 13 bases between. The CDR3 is CASSFSGRGTEAFF. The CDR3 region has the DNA TGTGCCAGCAGCTTCTCCGGGCGCGGGACTGAAGCTTTCTTT.

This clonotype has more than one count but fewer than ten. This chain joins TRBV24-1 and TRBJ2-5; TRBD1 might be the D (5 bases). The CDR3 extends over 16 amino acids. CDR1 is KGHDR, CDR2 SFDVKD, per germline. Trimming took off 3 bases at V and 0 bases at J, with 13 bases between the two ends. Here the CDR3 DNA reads TGTGCCACCAGTGATGCAGGGCTCCGAAACCAAGAGACCCAGTACTTC. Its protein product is CATSDAGLRNQETQYF.

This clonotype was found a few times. This chain's CDR3 is CASSLWESGDEQYF. The CDR3 DNA sequence: TGTGCCAGCAGTTTATGGGAGAGCGGGGACGAGCAGTACTTC. The chain is built from TRBV27 and TRBJ2-7; 7 nucleotides agree with TRBD2. Per germline, CDR1 MNHEY and CDR2 SMNVEV (reference sequence). V dropped 1 base and J dropped 5; count of bases not matched to a gene: 5. This CDR3 contains 14 residues.

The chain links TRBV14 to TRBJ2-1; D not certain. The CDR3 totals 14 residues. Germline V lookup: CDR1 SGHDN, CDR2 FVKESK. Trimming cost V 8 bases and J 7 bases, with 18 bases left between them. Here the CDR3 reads CASSYGVRTNEQFF. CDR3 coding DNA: TGTGCCAGCTCTTACGGAGTAAGGACGAATGAGCAGTTCTTC.

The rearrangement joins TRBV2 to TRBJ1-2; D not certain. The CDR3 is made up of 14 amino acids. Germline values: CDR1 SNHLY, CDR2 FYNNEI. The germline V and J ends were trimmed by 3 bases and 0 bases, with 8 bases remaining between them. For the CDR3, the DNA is TGTGCCAGCAGTGATCAAAGAGCTAACTATGGCTACACCTTC. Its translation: CASSDQRANYGYTF.